These 18 T cell receptor beta chains were all obtained from the same sample, sequenced in a study of cytomegalovirus exposure and HLA in healthy donors. The PCR made use of 60 Vbeta and 13 Jbeta primers. Here immunoSEQ multiplex PCR was the method, and the copy in TCRdb shows in-frame clones only, minus some. The data contain under 200,000 clones, roughly 73% of them singletons. Sequenced sample: PBMCs. The receptors were gathered from a male donor in good health and CMV-seronegative.

The CDR3 nucleotides read TGTGCCAGCAGCTTATCTGAGACCCAGTACTTC. Its protein product is CASSLSETQYF. The V and J genes are TRBV11-2 and TRBJ2-5, with D unclear. V shed 2 bases and J shed 5 bases, with 3 bases lying between them. CDR1 is SGHAT, CDR2 FQNNGV, per germline. The CDR3 contains 11 residues.

In this sample, this clone turned up a few times. The chain is built from TRBV18 and TRBJ1-1; 9 positions match TRBD1. This CDR3 is 15 amino acids long. Unmatched junction bases numbered 6, after V lost 6 bases and J lost 1 base. The germline V gene has CDR1 KGHSH and CDR2 LQKENI. CDR3 loop: CASSLGDRANTEAFF. As DNA, the CDR3 is TGTGCCAGCTCCCTCGGGGACAGGGCGAACACTGAAGCTTTCTTT.

Only a few counts were recorded for this clone. The chain employs TRBV5-1 and TRBJ2-2; 7 positions agree with TRBD1. The CDR3 loop spans 16 amino acids. CDR1 and CDR2 from the germline V gene are SGHRS and YFSETQ. Trimming at V came to 2 bases and at J to 5 bases, leaving 9 bases not matched to a gene. CDR3: CASSLRDIQGTGELFF. In DNA form, the CDR3 reads TGCGCCAGCAGCTTAAGGGACATACAGGGGACCGGGGAGCTGTTTTTT.

The chain carries TRBV5-1 and TRBJ1-3; perhaps TRBD1 as D (5 bases). The CDR3 contains 14 residues. CDR1 is SGHRS and CDR2 is YFSETQ in the germline V gene. With 5 bases removed from V and 0 bases from J, the gap between germline ends came to 9 bases. The CDR3 protein is CASREGNSGNTIYF. The CDR3 DNA is TGCGCCAGCAGGGAGGGGAACTCTGGAAACACCATATATTTT.

V is TRBV6-6 and J is TRBJ1-4; D not certain. The V gene's germline CDR1 is MNHNY and CDR2 SVGAGI (reference sequence). V shed 3 bases and J shed 5 bases, with 13 bases lying between them. This CDR3 comprises 15 residues. The CDR3 DNA reads as TGTGCCAGCAGTTATAGAGAATTAGTCAATGAAAAACTGTTTTTT. It encodes CASSYRELVNEKLFF.

CDR3 sequence (DNA): TGTGCCAGCAGCGGTTGGGACAGGGCGAACACAGATACGCAGTATTTT. Translated, it gives CASSGWDRANTDTQYF. This chain connects TRBV7-9 to TRBJ2-3, with 9 bases fitting TRBD1. From germline, CDR1 is SEHNR and CDR2 FQNEAQ (reference sequence). CDR3 size: 16 residues. Trimming removed 5 bases from V and 2 bases from J; junction bases left unmatched: 8.

The rearrangement uses TRBV19 and TRBJ2-5, with 9 bases lining up with TRBD1. CDR1 and CDR2 (germline): LNHDA, SQIVND (reference sequence). Unmatched junction bases numbered 12, after V lost 2 bases and J lost 2 bases. The CDR3 loop spans 18 amino acids. CDR3 in DNA: TGTGCCAGTAGTATACCCGTGATGACAGGGGGAGAGCAAGAGACCCAGTACTTC. Protein: CASSIPVMTGGEQETQYF.

This clone was observed once. The chain couples TRBV7-2 to TRBJ2-7; 9 nucleotides agree with TRBD2. Germline trimming cut 1 base from V and 5 bases from J; bases unmatched to any gene: 9. Germline V gene lookup returns CDR1 SGHTA and CDR2 FQGNSA. The CDR3 spans 16 residues. CDR3 nucleotides: TGTGCCAGCAGCTTAGGGGGTAGCGGGGGCCGCGACGAGCAGTACTTC. Translating it yields CASSLGGSGGRDEQYF.

The chain has TRBV6-6 and TRBJ1-1, with no clear D. V gave up 3 bases and J gave up 4 bases, with 15 bases separating them. The CDR3 has 15 amino acids. CDR1 and CDR2 (germline): MNHNY, SVGAGI (reference sequence). The CDR3 nucleotides are TGTGCCAGCAGTTATGCACGGCGGAGTGGCACTGAAGCTTTCTTT. Protein sequence: CASSYARRSGTEAFF.

This clone appeared once. The chain combines TRBV6-1 with TRBJ1-1; TRBD1 agrees at 9 bases. J lost 6 bases, V lost 6 bases, and 8 bases had no gene match. CDR3 length equals 14 residues. CDR1 MNHNS and CDR2 SASEGT come from the germline V gene. The CDR3 sequence: CASSSDRGGPEAFF. In DNA, the CDR3 is TGTGCCAGCAGCTCGGACAGGGGTGGGCCTGAAGCTTTCTTT.

The genes are TRBV7-9 and TRBJ2-7, with 11 bases matching TRBD2. The V and J ends lost 1 base and 6 bases, in that order; junction bases with no gene match: 5. In germline, CDR1 is SEHNR, CDR2 FQNEAQ (reference sequence). CDR3 length: 15 amino acids. CDR3 bases: TGTGCCAGCAGCTTAGTCACTAGCGGGAGTTCCGAGCAGTACTTC. This codes for CASSLVTSGSSEQYF.

This clone was detected only a few times. This chain links TRBV20-1 with TRBJ1-2, with D hard to call. This CDR3 has 11 residues. V lost 6 bases to trimming and J lost 5 bases, with 10 bases between them. CDR1 is DFQATT, CDR2 SNEGSKA, per germline (reference sequence). The DNA for the CDR3 is TGCAGTGCCTTTGACTCATATGGCTACACCTTC. Its protein is CSAFDSYGYTF.

The J gene is TRBJ2-5, the V gene TRBV28; D is perhaps TRBD1 (6 bases). The DNA end is more similar to TRBJ2-7, so the J call may be wrong. Germline assignment: CDR1 MDHEN and CDR2 SYDVKM. The CDR3 runs 14 residues. CDR3 sequence: CASSFRGRGNEQYF. The CDR3 bases are TGTGCCAGCAGTTTCCGGGGCAGGGGCAACGAGCAGTACTTC.

V gene TRBV7-9 combines with J gene TRBJ1-1; D might be TRBD1 (6 bases). The CDR3 loop spans 13 amino acids. The V gene's germline CDR1 is SEHNR and CDR2 FQNEAQ (reference sequence). Trimming pared 5 bases from V and 1 base from J, leaving 8 bases between. Here the CDR3 DNA reads TGTGCCAGCAGCCAACAGGGGAACACTGAAGCTTTCTTT. It translates to CASSQQGNTEAFF.

The CDR3 is CASSPHRSSYEQYF. DNA for the CDR3: TGTGCCAGCAGCCCACACAGGAGCTCCTACGAGCAGTACTTC. The chain recombines TRBV6-5 with TRBJ2-7; tentatively, D is TRBD1 (5 bases). V was cut by 6 bases and J by 0 bases, with 12 bases left in between. Germline assignment: CDR1 MNHEY and CDR2 SVGAGI. The CDR3 totals 14 residues.

This chain links TRBV27 with TRBJ2-1, with 7 positions matching TRBD2. The CDR3 loop spans 17 amino acids. CDR1 and CDR2 from the germline V gene are MNHEY and SMNVEV (reference sequence). V lost 5 bases and J lost 5; bases outside the gene matches: 15. The CDR3 here is CASSPYLTGTTNNEQFF. Here the CDR3 DNA reads TGTGCCAGCAGTCCCTACCTCACCGGGACTACGAACAATGAGCAGTTCTTC.

The CDR3 region has the DNA TGTGCCAGCAGCTTGGGACAGGGGAGTACAGATACGCAGTATTTT. Its protein is CASSLGQGSTDTQYF. This rearrangement joins TRBV11-1 to TRBJ2-3; TRBD1 aligns across 10 bases. This CDR3 has 15 amino acids. Germline CDR1 reads SGHAT; CDR2 reads FQDESV (reference sequence). Germline trimming cut 3 bases from V and 3 bases from J; bases unmatched to any gene: 3.

This sequence joins TRBV5-1 and TRBJ2-3; D not resolved. The CDR3 extends over 15 amino acids. The V gene's germline CDR1 is SGHRS and CDR2 YFSETQ. V lost 4 bases, J lost 4 bases, and 16 bases lay in between. The CDR3 reads CASSAGGPRADTQYF. The CDR3 DNA reads TGCGCCAGCAGCGCCGGCGGCCCCCGGGCAGATACGCAGTATTTT.